A selection of T cell receptor beta chains follows, all from one sample in a study of post-analysis software for immune sequencing data. One entry per CDR3 protein results from TCRdb running MiXCR on the PCR reads. The sample includes a few hundred thousand distinct CDR3 sequences, roughly 46% seen only once; the top ten take around an eighth. The sequencing input was blood. The receptor source for this set is a girl under 18 with multiple sclerosis. Both conserved end residues are part of each CDR3. The order of the fields is clone size, D gene, J gene, V gene, CDR3 protein, CDR3 DNA. The D gene is left open where the match is weak. Clone size is not always given. Where it is, it says once, few, many or a class for expanded clones.

abundance: few
d_gene: TRBD2
j_gene: TRBJ2-7
v_gene: TRBV29-1
CDR3aa: CSVVAGGPFFKQYF
CDR3nt: TGCAGCGTCGTAGCGGGAGGGCCGTTCTTCAAGCAGTACTTC

abundance: once
d_gene: -
j_gene: TRBJ1-4
v_gene: TRBV28
CDR3aa: CASSLASGRNEKRFF
CDR3nt: TGTGCCAGCAGTTTAGCATCGGGGAGGAATGAAAAACGGTTTTTT

abundance: -
d_gene: -
j_gene: TRBJ1-5
v_gene: TRBV7-2
CDR3aa: CASSLETARYSNQPQHF
CDR3nt: TGTGCCAGCAGCTTAGAAACAGCCAGATATAGCAATCAGCCCCAGCATTTT

abundance: -
d_gene: TRBD2
j_gene: TRBJ2-7
v_gene: TRBV20-1
CDR3aa: CSAGTSGSVDEQYF
CDR3nt: TGCAGTGCAGGGACTAGCGGGAGTGTGGACGAGCAGTACTTC

abundance: -
d_gene: TRBD2
j_gene: TRBJ2-1
v_gene: TRBV11-2
CDR3aa: CASSFRDYYNEQFF
CDR3nt: TGTGCCAGCAGCTTCCGGGACTACTACAATGAGCAGTTCTTC

abundance: few
d_gene: TRBD2
j_gene: TRBJ2-1
v_gene: TRBV20-1
CDR3aa: CSADELARVYNEQFF
CDR3nt: TGCAGTGCTGACGAACTAGCGCGAGTCTACAATGAGCAGTTCTTC

abundance: -
d_gene: -
j_gene: TRBJ2-5
v_gene: TRBV7-2
CDR3aa: CASTRNKLVGTYNEQYF
CDR3nt: TGTGCCAGCACCCGAAACAAACTAGTCGGGACCTACAATGAGCAGTACTTC

abundance: -
d_gene: -
j_gene: TRBJ2-5
v_gene: TRBV5-1
CDR3aa: CASSRSQIQETQYF
CDR3nt: TGCGCCAGCAGCCGATCCCAAATCCAAGAGACCCAGTACTTC

abundance: -
d_gene: TRBD1
j_gene: TRBJ2-5
v_gene: TRBV20-1
CDR3aa: CSARGVPGQGQETQYF
CDR3nt: TGCAGTGCTAGAGGTGTTCCGGGACAGGGACAAGAGACCCAGTACTTC

abundance: -
d_gene: TRBD2
j_gene: TRBJ2-3
v_gene: TRBV5-1
CDR3aa: CASSLGPAGEWADTQYF
CDR3nt: TGCGCCAGCAGCTTGGGTCCAGCGGGAGAATGGGCAGATACGCAGTATTTT

abundance: -
d_gene: -
j_gene: TRBJ2-5
v_gene: TRBV7-2
CDR3aa: CASSLEARSQYF
CDR3nt: TGTGCCAGCAGCTTAGAGGCCCGGTCCCAGTACTTC

abundance: -
d_gene: -
j_gene: TRBJ1-1
v_gene: TRBV9
CDR3aa: CASSVGSREGVGAFF
CDR3nt: TGTGCCAGCAGCGTAGGTTCCAGGGAGGGGGTAGGAGCTTTCTTT

abundance: -
d_gene: TRBD2
j_gene: TRBJ2-1
v_gene: TRBV29-1
CDR3aa: CSGGGTEGNEQFF
CDR3nt: TGCAGCGGGGGGGGAACCGAGGGGAATGAGCAGTTCTTC

abundance: -
d_gene: TRBD2
j_gene: TRBJ2-5
v_gene: TRBV28
CDR3aa: CASSLRGLAGEETQYF
CDR3nt: TGTGCCAGCAGTTTACGAGGTCTAGCGGGAGAAGAGACCCAGTACTTC

abundance: -
d_gene: -
j_gene: TRBJ2-7
v_gene: TRBV24-1
CDR3aa: CATSEGFSHEQYF
CDR3nt: TGTGCCACCAGCGAAGGCTTTTCCCACGAGCAGTACTTC

abundance: -
d_gene: TRBD2
j_gene: TRBJ2-1
v_gene: TRBV7-6
CDR3aa: CASSSGGGEAANEQFF
CDR3nt: TGTGCCAGCAGCTCAGGTGGGGGGGAGGCAGCCAATGAGCAGTTCTTC

abundance: -
d_gene: -
j_gene: TRBJ1-2
v_gene: TRBV20-1
CDR3aa: CSAREFRGAPNYGYTF
CDR3nt: TGCAGTGCTAGAGAGTTTCGGGGGGCCCCTAACTATGGCTACACCTTC

abundance: few
d_gene: -
j_gene: TRBJ2-1
v_gene: TRBV28
CDR3aa: CASSPPRNEQFF
CDR3nt: TGTGCCAGCAGTCCCCCTAGGAATGAGCAGTTCTTC

abundance: few
d_gene: TRBD1
j_gene: TRBJ2-1
v_gene: TRBV28
CDR3aa: CASYAQGVTGEGEQFF
CDR3nt: TGTGCCAGCTATGCCCAGGGGGTGACTGGAGAGGGGGAGCAGTTCTTC